This is a list of T cell receptor beta chains from one sample in a study of shared clonotypes between healthy human individuals. Data came from immunoSEQ multiplex PCR; TCRdb stores just in-frame clones and leaves some out. The repertoire holds about 1.1 million clones, with around three quarters as singletons. Sequences were obtained from memory CD4+ T cells from PBMCs. The origin of the receptors is a man between 18 and 35 years old in good health. Some clones in this sample may be carry-over from other donors' samples. CDR3s include the opening cysteine and the closing phenylalanine or tryptophan. The order of the fields is clone size, V gene, D gene, J gene, CDR3 protein, CDR3 DNA. A D gene is named only where the DNA matches it firmly. Size is omitted from some rows. Given values are once, few, many or a class for expanded clones.

NA	TRBV6-1	NA	TRBJ2-3	CASSARGINTDTQYF	TGTGCCAGCAGTGCCAGGGGTATTAACACAGATACGCAGTATTTT
NA	TRBV14	NA	TRBJ2-5	CASSQEVSPGYEGEQYF	TGTGCCAGCAGCCAAGAGGTTTCCCCAGGGTACGAGGGAGAGCAGTACTTC
few	TRBV18	NA	TRBJ2-7	CASSSLEEQYF	TGTGCCAGCTCATCCCTGGAGGAGCAGTACTTC
NA	TRBV6-1	NA	TRBJ2-1	CASSEALRGRGEQFF	TGTGCCAGCAGTGAAGCGCTTAGGGGCAGGGGAGAGCAGTTCTTC
NA	TRBV5-1	NA	TRBJ1-3	CASSSTGSSGNTIYF	TGCGCCAGCAGCTCCACAGGGAGCTCTGGAAACACCATATATTTT
NA	TRBV5-1	NA	TRBJ2-1	CASSLYGADNEQFF	TGCGCCAGCAGCTTGTATGGAGCAGACAATGAGCAGTTCTTC
NA	TRBV5-1	NA	TRBJ2-2	CASSSTGFANTGELFF	TGCGCCAGCAGCTCAACGGGATTCGCGAACACCGGGGAGCTGTTTTTT
NA	TRBV6-5	TRBD1	TRBJ2-5	CASTKRTGQETQYF	TGTGCCAGTACCAAAAGGACAGGACAAGAGACCCAGTACTTC
NA	TRBV19	TRBD1	TRBJ1-1	CASSIGGGQGTEAFF	TGTGCCAGTAGTATAGGCGGGGGACAGGGCACTGAAGCTTTCTTT
few	TRBV28	TRBD1	TRBJ2-1	CASSSSFGQGPYNEQFF	TGTGCCAGCAGTTCCTCCTTTGGACAGGGCCCGTACAATGAGCAGTTCTTC
NA	TRBV7-8	NA	TRBJ1-1	CASSRGGSYTEAFF	TGTGCCAGCAGCCGAGGTGGCAGCTACACTGAAGCTTTCTTT